A selection of T cell receptor beta chains follows, all from one sample in a study of T cell responses to AZD1222 COVID-19 vaccine. Repertoires were generated with immunoSEQ multiplex PCR, while TCRdb's copy carries only in-frame clones and drops some. The sample has more than 95,000 clones, 82% seen once; the top ten hold approximately 5.1%. The sample consisted of peripheral blood, taken on day 0 of AZD1222 vaccination. These TCRs come from an adult in good health. The CDR3 runs from the conserved cysteine through the conserved F or W. A D gene is named only where the DNA matches it firmly. Some rows mark clone size as missing; the rest say once, few, many or name a class of expanded clone.

DNA: TGTGCCAGCAGCCAAGATCGATCCAGCGGTAGCACAGATACGCAGTATTTT
CDR3: CASSQDRSSGSTDTQYF
size: NA
V: TRBV14
J: TRBJ2-3
D: NA

DNA: TGTGCCAGCTCACCCTTGGGATCAGATACGCAGTATTTT
CDR3: CASSPLGSDTQYF
size: NA
V: TRBV18
J: TRBJ2-3
D: NA

DNA: TGTGCCAGCAGTGAACCCCTAGGGGCCATCATTAGCAATCAGCCCCAGCATTTT
CDR3: CASSEPLGAIISNQPQHF
size: NA
V: TRBV2
J: TRBJ1-5
D: NA

DNA: TGTGCCAGCTATCAGGAGGGGACTAATGAAAAACTGTTTTTT
CDR3: CASYQEGTNEKLFF
size: NA
V: TRBV28
J: TRBJ1-4
D: NA

DNA: TGTGCCAGCGGGGACAGGGTAAACTCTGGAAACACCATATATTTT
CDR3: CASGDRVNSGNTIYF
size: NA
V: TRBV7-9
J: TRBJ1-3
D: TRBD1

DNA: TGTGCCAGCAGGCCAATCGGACAGGGGCCCACCGGGGAGCTGTTTTTT
CDR3: CASRPIGQGPTGELFF
size: NA
V: TRBV11-2
J: TRBJ2-2
D: TRBD1

DNA: TGTGCCAGCAGAAAAACGGGCGTATTCTCTCTCTATGGCTACACCTTC
CDR3: CASRKTGVFSLYGYTF
size: NA
V: TRBV27
J: TRBJ1-2
D: NA

DNA: TGTGCCAGCAGGTTCGGACCCGGGGATACGCAGTATTTT
CDR3: CASRFGPGDTQYF
size: few
V: TRBV12-3/TRBV12-4
J: TRBJ2-3
D: NA

DNA: TGCGCCAGCAGTCATTCCCCCGGGACAGGGAAAAATGAGCAGTTCTTC
CDR3: CASSHSPGTGKNEQFF
size: NA
V: TRBV23-1
J: TRBJ2-1
D: TRBD1

DNA: TGTGCCAGCAGCTTCGGACTGGCGAACACCGGGGAGCTGTTTTTT
CDR3: CASSFGLANTGELFF
size: NA
V: TRBV13
J: TRBJ2-2
D: NA

DNA: TGTGCCAGCAGCTTAGGAATTTATCTAGAGACCCAGTACTTC
CDR3: CASSLGIYLETQYF
size: NA
V: TRBV7-2
J: TRBJ2-5
D: NA

DNA: TGTGCCAGCAGTGAAGCTGGCCAAGAGACCCAGTACTTC
CDR3: CASSEAGQETQYF
size: NA
V: TRBV6-1
J: TRBJ2-5
D: NA

DNA: TGTGCCAGCAGCTTAGCAGAGGGGACTAATGAAAAACTGTTTTTT
CDR3: CASSLAEGTNEKLFF
size: NA
V: TRBV7-9
J: TRBJ1-4
D: NA

DNA: TGTGCCAGCAGTTACGTAGATGGCTACACCTTC
CDR3: CASSYVDGYTF
size: NA
V: TRBV6-6
J: TRBJ1-2
D: NA

DNA: TGTGCCACCAGCAGAGACTGGTGGGGGCCAGGGGCAGATACGCAGTATTTT
CDR3: CATSRDWWGPGADTQYF
size: NA
V: TRBV15
J: TRBJ2-3
D: NA

DNA: TGTGCCAGCAGCTCACAGGGGGCGAACTATGGCTACACCTTC
CDR3: CASSSQGANYGYTF
size: NA
V: TRBV6-5
J: TRBJ1-2
D: TRBD1

DNA: TGTGCCAGCAGCTTAACAGGAGGCTCCTACAATGAGCAGTTCTTC
CDR3: CASSLTGGSYNEQFF
size: once
V: TRBV7-9
J: TRBJ2-1
D: NA

DNA: TGTGCCAGCAGCCAGTGGACAGGGAGCCAAGAGACCCAGTACTTC
CDR3: CASSQWTGSQETQYF
size: NA
V: TRBV7-9
J: TRBJ2-5
D: TRBD1

DNA: TGTGCCAGCAGCCCGGGGCTCTCGGGTACGCAGTATTTT
CDR3: CASSPGLSGTQYF
size: NA
V: TRBV14
J: TRBJ2-3
D: NA

DNA: TGCAGCGTTGGGTTGGGGCCCCACGAGCAGTACTTC
CDR3: CSVGLGPHEQYF
size: NA
V: TRBV29-1
J: TRBJ2-7
D: NA

DNA: TGTGCCAGCAGCCAAGTTCCCTTAGCGGGGGGGTACACAGATACGCAGTATTTT
CDR3: CASSQVPLAGGYTDTQYF
size: NA
V: TRBV3-1/TRBV3-2
J: TRBJ2-3
D: TRBD2

DNA: TGTGCCAGCAGCCGGGGACAGGATAGCAATCAGCCCCAGCATTTT
CDR3: CASSRGQDSNQPQHF
size: NA
V: TRBV4-2
J: TRBJ1-5
D: TRBD1

DNA: TGCGCCAGCAGCATTGGGACTAGCGGGGCACACACAGATACGCAGTATTTT
CDR3: CASSIGTSGAHTDTQYF
size: once
V: TRBV5-1
J: TRBJ2-3
D: TRBD2

DNA: TGTGCCAGCAGTTTATCGGTGGGTTTCGGTGAGCAGTACTTC
CDR3: CASSLSVGFGEQYF
size: NA
V: TRBV27
J: TRBJ2-5
D: NA

DNA: TGTGCCAGCTCACCAAGGCTAGCGGGGGACCCCTCTGGGGCCAACGTCCTGACTTTC
CDR3: CASSPRLAGDPSGANVLTF
size: NA
V: TRBV18
J: TRBJ2-6
D: TRBD2

DNA: TGTGCCAGCAGCTTATCCGGGACAGAACCCTATGGCTACACCTTC
CDR3: CASSLSGTEPYGYTF
size: few
V: TRBV7-2
J: TRBJ1-2
D: TRBD1

DNA: TGTGCCAGCAGTCCCAGAACAGGGGGCGGCACTGAAGCTTTCTTT
CDR3: CASSPRTGGGTEAFF
size: NA
V: TRBV6-2/TRBV6-3
J: TRBJ1-1
D: TRBD1

DNA: TGTGCCAGCAGTGAAATTGTAACGAAAGAGACCCAGTACTTC
CDR3: CASSEIVTKETQYF
size: NA
V: TRBV2
J: TRBJ2-5
D: NA

DNA: TGTGCCAGCAGTAGACGATTGGGACAGGCGGGCCAAGAGACCCAGTACTTC
CDR3: CASSRRLGQAGQETQYF
size: once
V: TRBV6-2/TRBV6-3
J: TRBJ2-5
D: TRBD1

DNA: TGTGCCAGCAGCCTCGGGACATCCTATAATTCACCCCTCCACTTT
CDR3: CASSLGTSYNSPLHF
size: few
V: TRBV5-8
J: TRBJ1-6
D: NA

DNA: TGTGCCAGCAGCACTCCCATCATGCTGGGCTACACCTTC
CDR3: CASSTPIMLGYTF
size: NA
V: TRBV7-9
J: TRBJ1-2
D: NA

DNA: TGTGCCAGCAGCTACTCGACGGCTAACTATGGCTACACCTTC
CDR3: CASSYSTANYGYTF
size: NA
V: TRBV7-2
J: TRBJ1-2
D: NA

DNA: TGTGCCAGCAGCTTAGCCCCGGTTGCAGGCAATCAGCCCCAGCATTTT
CDR3: CASSLAPVAGNQPQHF
size: once
V: TRBV7-2
J: TRBJ1-5
D: NA

DNA: TGTGCCAGCAGTTTGTTCGCGGCAGGGCGCAACTATGGCTACACCTTC
CDR3: CASSLFAAGRNYGYTF
size: NA
V: TRBV6-2/TRBV6-3
J: TRBJ1-2
D: NA

DNA: TGTGCCAGCAGCCGCCGGGGCCCCACTGAAGCTTTCTTT
CDR3: CASSRRGPTEAFF
size: NA
V: TRBV14
J: TRBJ1-1
D: NA

DNA: TGTGCCAGCAGCTTGGCTGGGGGCGGTGGGGCCAACGTCCTGACTTTC
CDR3: CASSLAGGGGANVLTF
size: NA
V: TRBV5-6
J: TRBJ2-6
D: NA

DNA: TGCGCCAGCAGCCAAGGAGGCAGGGAGAATCAGCCCCAGCATTTT
CDR3: CASSQGGRENQPQHF
size: NA
V: TRBV4-1
J: TRBJ1-5
D: NA

DNA: TGTGCTACCGCGGACACCCCGGGTATACAGCCCCAGCATTTT
CDR3: CATADTPGIQPQHF
size: NA
V: TRBV12-5
J: TRBJ1-5
D: NA

DNA: TGTGCCAGCAGTAGGGGTAGCGGGGAGCAGTTCTTC
CDR3: CASSRGSGEQFF
size: NA
V: TRBV6-4
J: TRBJ2-1
D: TRBD2

DNA: TGCGCCAGCAGCCCAGCACACGGACGGGCCTACAATGAGCAGTTCTTC
CDR3: CASSPAHGRAYNEQFF
size: NA
V: TRBV4-1
J: TRBJ2-1
D: NA